A selection of T cell receptor beta chains follows, all from one sample in a study of blood T cells in healthy people across ages. Via MiXCR, TCRdb re-called the 5' RACE reads, giving one row per CDR3 protein. Among around 800,000 distinct CDR3 sequences listed, about half were seen once. The sequencing sample was made of blood. Receptor source: an older man in good health. The CDR3 runs from the conserved cysteine through the conserved F or W. The order of the fields is D gene, V gene, clone size, J gene, CDR3 protein, CDR3 DNA. The D gene is left open where the match is weak. Rows may omit the clone size; those that give it use once, few, many or a size class.

D: .
V: TRBV5-1
size: few
J: TRBJ2-1
CDR3: CASSWGGAINEQFF
DNA: TGCGCCAGCAGCTGGGGGGGGGCGATAAATGAGCAGTTCTTC

D: .
V: TRBV12-3/TRBV12-4
size: .
J: TRBJ1-1
CDR3: CASSPMGAGRTEAFF
DNA: TGTGCCAGCAGTCCCATGGGGGCAGGACGCACTGAAGCTTTCTTT

D: .
V: TRBV25-1
size: once
J: TRBJ2-7
CDR3: CASTVGSSYEQYF
DNA: TGTGCCAGCACCGTGGGGAGCTCCTACGAGCAGTACTTC

D: TRBD2
V: TRBV20-1
size: .
J: TRBJ2-7
CDR3: CSGGLAGVGQYF
DNA: TGCAGTGGGGGACTAGCGGGAGTCGGCCAGTACTTC

D: .
V: TRBV6-2/TRBV6-3
size: .
J: TRBJ2-1
CDR3: CASMWRASSYNEQFF
DNA: TGTGCCAGCATGTGGCGGGCGAGCTCCTACAATGAGCAGTTCTTC

D: TRBD2
V: TRBV7-2
size: .
J: TRBJ2-3
CDR3: CASSLARRRGAFDTQYF
DNA: TGTGCCAGCAGCTTAGCGCGTCGGCGGGGGGCTTTTGATACGCAGTATTTT

D: TRBD1
V: TRBV6-2/TRBV6-3
size: .
J: TRBJ1-2
CDR3: CASSKTGSNYGYTF
DNA: TGTGCCAGCAGCAAGACAGGGAGTAACTATGGCTACACCTTC

D: .
V: TRBV9
size: .
J: TRBJ2-7
CDR3: CASSVERNSGEQYF
DNA: TGTGCCAGCAGCGTAGAGCGGAATTCGGGGGAGCAGTACTTC

D: .
V: TRBV7-2
size: .
J: TRBJ1-2
CDR3: CASSLGGQIYGYTF
DNA: TGTGCCAGCAGCTTGGGGGGGCAGATTTATGGCTACACCTTC

D: TRBD2
V: TRBV5-1
size: .
J: TRBJ2-1
CDR3: CASSLGPSGSHNEQFF
DNA: TGCGCCAGCAGCTTGGGGCCTAGCGGGAGCCACAATGAGCAGTTCTTC

D: .
V: TRBV7-2
size: .
J: TRBJ2-1
CDR3: CASSLQPQGSEQFF
DNA: TGTGCCAGCAGCTTACAGCCCCAGGGGTCTGAGCAGTTCTTC

D: .
V: TRBV29-1
size: .
J: TRBJ1-2
CDR3: CTTTKAGDYGYTF
DNA: TGCACCACGACGAAAGCGGGGGACTATGGCTACACCTTC

D: .
V: TRBV7-9
size: few
J: TRBJ2-5
CDR3: CASSLLDSWQETQYF
DNA: TGTGCCAGCAGCTTACTGGACAGCTGGCAAGAGACCCAGTACTTC

D: TRBD2
V: TRBV7-2
size: many
J: TRBJ2-3
CDR3: CASSPRPSGRAVDTQYF
DNA: TGTGCCAGCAGCCCAAGACCTAGCGGGAGGGCCGTCGATACGCAGTATTTT

D: .
V: TRBV20-1
size: many
J: TRBJ2-3
CDR3: CSARLTASTDTQYF
DNA: TGCAGTGCTAGACTGACAGCTAGCACAGATACGCAGTATTTT

D: .
V: TRBV7-2
size: .
J: TRBJ1-4
CDR3: CASSHTITANEKLFF
DNA: TGTGCCAGCAGCCATACTATAACGGCTAATGAAAAACTGTTTTTT

D: .
V: TRBV18
size: .
J: TRBJ2-7
CDR3: CASSPRQSYEQYF
DNA: TGTGCCAGCTCACCTCGACAGAGCTACGAGCAGTACTTC

D: TRBD2
V: TRBV27
size: .
J: TRBJ2-3
CDR3: CASSLLAGPSDTQYF
DNA: TGTGCCAGCAGTTTACTAGCGGGACCATCGGATACGCAGTATTTT

D: TRBD2
V: TRBV12-3/TRBV12-4
size: .
J: TRBJ2-5
CDR3: CASSPLLSGAPNEQYF
DNA: TGTGCCAGCAGTCCCCTGCTTAGCGGGGCCCCCAATGAGCAGTACTTC

D: .
V: TRBV25-1
size: .
J: TRBJ2-2
CDR3: CASSPDPTTGELFF
DNA: TGTGCCAGCAGTCCGGACCCTACTACCGGGGAGCTGTTTTTT

D: .
V: TRBV5-1
size: .
J: TRBJ2-7
CDR3: CASSLALNYEQYF
DNA: TGCGCCAGCAGCCTGGCCCTCAATTACGAGCAGTACTTC

D: .
V: TRBV2
size: .
J: TRBJ2-5
CDR3: CASSVPPSEQYF
DNA: TGTGCCAGCAGTGTTCCCCCTTCGGAGCAGTACTTC

D: .
V: TRBV6-2/TRBV6-3
size: .
J: TRBJ2-4
CDR3: CASSPHKTAVLAKNIQYF
DNA: TGTGCCAGCAGCCCTCATAAGACAGCAGTCCTAGCCAAAAACATTCAGTACTTC

D: .
V: TRBV5-1
size: .
J: TRBJ2-7
CDR3: CASSFVSFGSSYEQYF
DNA: TGCGCCAGCAGCTTCGTTAGTTTCGGTTCCTCCTACGAGCAGTACTTC

D: .
V: TRBV20-1
size: .
J: TRBJ2-7
CDR3: CSAGGRLYEQYF
DNA: TGCAGTGCTGGGGGCAGATTATACGAGCAGTACTTC

D: .
V: TRBV29-1
size: once
J: TRBJ1-4
CDR3: CSVDPTGSTEKLFF
DNA: TGCAGCGTTGACCCGACAGGTTCAACCGAAAAACTGTTTTTT

D: .
V: TRBV5-5
size: .
J: TRBJ2-7
CDR3: CASSLETMREQYF
DNA: TGTGCCAGCAGCTTGGAGACCATGCGGGAGCAGTACTTC

D: TRBD2
V: TRBV30
size: few
J: TRBJ2-1
CDR3: CAWAPNAGLQFF
DNA: TGTGCCTGGGCACCAAACGCGGGACTACAGTTCTTC

D: TRBD2
V: TRBV20-1
size: .
J: TRBJ2-1
CDR3: CSAHSGSFNEQFF
DNA: TGCAGTGCTCATAGCGGGAGTTTCAATGAGCAGTTCTTC

D: .
V: TRBV11-2
size: many
J: TRBJ2-7
CDR3: CASSFFGGNYEQYF
DNA: TGTGCCAGCAGCTTTTTCGGGGGCAACTACGAGCAGTACTTC

D: TRBD2
V: TRBV5-1
size: .
J: TRBJ2-7
CDR3: CASSFAGGLAYEQYF
DNA: TGCGCCAGCAGCTTTGCGGGAGGACTAGCCTACGAGCAGTACTTC

D: .
V: TRBV9
size: .
J: TRBJ2-1
CDR3: CASSALGDQTYEQFF
DNA: TGTGCCAGCAGCGCTTTGGGGGATCAAACATATGAGCAGTTCTTC

D: .
V: TRBV28
size: few
J: TRBJ2-1
CDR3: CASSFVGYNEQFF
DNA: TGTGCCAGCAGTTTCGTGGGATACAATGAGCAGTTCTTC

D: TRBD1
V: TRBV28
size: .
J: TRBJ1-1
CDR3: CASRDWTGTNTEAFF
DNA: TGTGCCAGCAGGGACTGGACAGGGACGAACACTGAAGCTTTCTTT

D: .
V: TRBV20-1
size: .
J: TRBJ2-5
CDR3: CSARELGGPFQETQYF
DNA: TGCAGTGCTAGAGAGCTGGGGGGCCCGTTTCAAGAGACCCAGTACTTC

D: .
V: TRBV29-1
size: .
J: TRBJ2-1
CDR3: CSVEVTSGYDGQFF
DNA: TGCAGCGTTGAAGTGACGAGCGGTTACGATGGGCAGTTCTTC

D: TRBD2
V: TRBV20-1
size: .
J: TRBJ2-1
CDR3: CSASKTSREQFF
DNA: TGCAGTGCAAGCAAGACTAGCCGTGAGCAGTTCTTC

D: TRBD1
V: TRBV10-3
size: .
J: TRBJ2-6
CDR3: CAISTGDSGANVLTF
DNA: TGTGCCATCAGTACAGGGGACTCTGGGGCCAACGTCCTGACTTTC

D: .
V: TRBV3-1
size: .
J: TRBJ2-7
CDR3: CASSQVADEQYF
DNA: TGTGCCAGCAGCCAAGTAGCTGACGAGCAGTACTTC

D: .
V: TRBV5-1
size: .
J: TRBJ2-3
CDR3: CASSARPSRTDTQYF
DNA: TGCGCCAGCAGCGCTCGCCCTAGTCGGACAGATACGCAGTATTTT

D: TRBD1
V: TRBV7-2
size: .
J: TRBJ1-1
CDR3: CASSDRQGTEAFF
DNA: TGTGCCAGCAGCGACCGACAGGGAACTGAAGCTTTCTTT